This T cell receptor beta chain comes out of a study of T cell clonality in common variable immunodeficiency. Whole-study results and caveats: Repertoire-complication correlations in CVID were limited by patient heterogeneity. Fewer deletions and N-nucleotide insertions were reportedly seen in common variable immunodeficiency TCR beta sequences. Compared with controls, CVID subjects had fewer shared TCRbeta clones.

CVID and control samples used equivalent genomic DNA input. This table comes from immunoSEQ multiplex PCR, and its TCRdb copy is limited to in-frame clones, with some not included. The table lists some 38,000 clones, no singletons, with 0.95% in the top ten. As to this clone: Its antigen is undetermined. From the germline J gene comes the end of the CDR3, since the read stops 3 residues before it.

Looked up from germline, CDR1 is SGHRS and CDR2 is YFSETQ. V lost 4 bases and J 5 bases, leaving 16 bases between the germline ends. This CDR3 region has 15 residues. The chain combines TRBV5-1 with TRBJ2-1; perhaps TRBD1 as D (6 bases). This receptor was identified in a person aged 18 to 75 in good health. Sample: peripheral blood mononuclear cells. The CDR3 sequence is CASSPNQGPHNEQFF. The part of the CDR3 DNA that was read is TGCGCCAGCAGCCCGAATCAGGGGCCCCACAATGAG. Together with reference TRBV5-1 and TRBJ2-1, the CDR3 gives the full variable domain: KAGVTQTPRYLIKTRGQQVTLSCSPISGHRSVSWYQQTPGQGLQFLFEYFSETQRNKGNFPGRFSGRQFSNSRSEMNVSTLELGDSALYLCASSPNQGPHNEQFFGPGTRLTVL.